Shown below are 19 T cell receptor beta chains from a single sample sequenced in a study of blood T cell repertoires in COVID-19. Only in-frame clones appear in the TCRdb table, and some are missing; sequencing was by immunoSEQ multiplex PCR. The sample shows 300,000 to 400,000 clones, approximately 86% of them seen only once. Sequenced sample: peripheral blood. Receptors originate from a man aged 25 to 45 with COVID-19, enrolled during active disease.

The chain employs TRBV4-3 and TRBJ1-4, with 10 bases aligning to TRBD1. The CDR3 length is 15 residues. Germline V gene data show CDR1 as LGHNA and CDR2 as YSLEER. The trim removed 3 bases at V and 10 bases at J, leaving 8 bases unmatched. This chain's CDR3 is CASSQTGTGEAKLFF. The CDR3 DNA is TGCGCCAGCAGCCAGACCGGGACAGGGGAAGCAAAACTGTTTTTT.

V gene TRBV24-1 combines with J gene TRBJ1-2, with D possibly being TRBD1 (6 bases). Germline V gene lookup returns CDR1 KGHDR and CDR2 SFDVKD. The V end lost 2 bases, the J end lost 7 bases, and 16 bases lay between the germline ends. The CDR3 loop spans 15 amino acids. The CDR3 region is CATSDSNRVGGGYTF. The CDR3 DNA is TGTGCCACCAGTGATTCCAACAGGGTTGGGGGTGGCTACACCTTC.

CDR3 DNA sequence: TGTGCCAGCAGCCCCCCAGGTCGCGGGTCCGGGGAGCTGTTTTTT. It encodes CASSPPGRGSGELFF. The chain carries TRBV5-4 and TRBJ2-2; D perhaps matches TRBD2 (5 bases). CDR1 SGHNT and CDR2 YYREEE come from the germline V gene (reference sequence). This CDR3 has 15 amino acids. V lost 4 bases, J lost 6 bases, and 16 bases lay in between.

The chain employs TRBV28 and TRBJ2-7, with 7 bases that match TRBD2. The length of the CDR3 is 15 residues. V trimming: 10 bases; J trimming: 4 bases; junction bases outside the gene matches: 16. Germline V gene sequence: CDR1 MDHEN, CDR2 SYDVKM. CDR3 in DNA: TGTGCCACTCAACGTCGGGGAGGGTTCCTATACGAGCAGTACTTC. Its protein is CATQRRGGFLYEQYF.

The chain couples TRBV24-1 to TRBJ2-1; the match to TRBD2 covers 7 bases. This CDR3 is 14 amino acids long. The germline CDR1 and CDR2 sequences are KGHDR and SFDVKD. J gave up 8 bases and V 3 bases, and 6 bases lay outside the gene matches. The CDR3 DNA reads TGTGCCACCAGTGATCAAGGACTAGGTCATGAGCAGTTCTTC. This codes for CATSDQGLGHEQFF.

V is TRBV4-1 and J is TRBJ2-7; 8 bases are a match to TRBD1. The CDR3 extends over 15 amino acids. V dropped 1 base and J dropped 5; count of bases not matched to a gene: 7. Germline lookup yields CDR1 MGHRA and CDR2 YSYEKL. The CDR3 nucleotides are TGCGCCAGCAGCCAAGGGACAGGGTGGGTCGACGAGCAGTACTTC. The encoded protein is CASSQGTGWVDEQYF.

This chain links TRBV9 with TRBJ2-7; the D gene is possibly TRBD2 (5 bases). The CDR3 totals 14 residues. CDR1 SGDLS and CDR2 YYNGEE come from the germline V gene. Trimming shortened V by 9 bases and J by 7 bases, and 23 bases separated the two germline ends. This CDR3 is CATSDPDERGEQYF. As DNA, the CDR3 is TGTGCCACCTCCGATCCTGACGAACGAGGGGAGCAGTACTTC.

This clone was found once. The DNA of the CDR3 is TGTGCCAGCAGCGGCCTGGGACTCCTTGTGGACAATGAGCAGTTCTTC. It specifies CASSGLGLLVDNEQFF. This sequence joins TRBV11-2 and TRBJ2-1; D is possibly TRBD2 (6 bases). This CDR3 is built from 16 residues. Trimming left V 5 bases short and J 5 bases short, with 19 bases between. The germline V gene has CDR1 SGHAT and CDR2 FQNNGV. The full variable domain, its missing parts supplied by reference TRBV11-2 and TRBJ2-1, is EAGVAQSPRYKIIEKRQSVAFWCNPISGHATLYWYQQILGQGPKLLIQFQNNGVVDDSQLPKDRFSAERLKGVDSTLKIQPAKLEDSAVYLCASSGLGLLVDNEQFFGPGTRLTVL.

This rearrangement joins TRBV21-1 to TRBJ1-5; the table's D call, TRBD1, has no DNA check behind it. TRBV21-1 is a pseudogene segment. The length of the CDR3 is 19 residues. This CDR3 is CASMNTGSRQTGFYQPQHF. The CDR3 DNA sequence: TGTGCCAGCATGAACACCGGCTCAAGGCAGACAGGGTTCTATCAGCCCCAGCATTTT.

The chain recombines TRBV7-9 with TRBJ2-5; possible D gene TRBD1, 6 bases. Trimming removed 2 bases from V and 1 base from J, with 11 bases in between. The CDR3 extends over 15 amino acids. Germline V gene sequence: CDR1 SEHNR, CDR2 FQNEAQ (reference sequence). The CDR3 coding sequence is TGTGCCAGCAGCTTAAATCCAGGGGCCCAAGAGACCCAGTACTTC. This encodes CASSLNPGAQETQYF.

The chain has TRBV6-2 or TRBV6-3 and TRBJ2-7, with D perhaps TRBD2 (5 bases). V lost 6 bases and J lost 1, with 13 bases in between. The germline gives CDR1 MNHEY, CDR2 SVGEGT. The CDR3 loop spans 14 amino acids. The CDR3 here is CASSHAGISYEQYF. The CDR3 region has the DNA TGTGCCAGCAGCCACGCGGGCATTTCCTACGAGCAGTACTTC.

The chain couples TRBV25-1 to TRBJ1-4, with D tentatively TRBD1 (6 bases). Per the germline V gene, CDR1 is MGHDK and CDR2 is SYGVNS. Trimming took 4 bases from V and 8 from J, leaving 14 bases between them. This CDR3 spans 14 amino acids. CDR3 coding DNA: TGTGCCAGCAGTGGCCGGGACAAGAGAGAAAAACTGTTTTTT. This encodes CASSGRDKREKLFF.

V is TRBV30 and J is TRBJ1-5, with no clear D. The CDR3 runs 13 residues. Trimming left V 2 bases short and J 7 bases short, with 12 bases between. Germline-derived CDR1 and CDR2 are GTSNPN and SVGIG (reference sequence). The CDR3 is CAWSQASRQPQHF. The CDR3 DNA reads TGTGCCTGGAGTCAGGCGTCTCGACAGCCCCAGCATTTT.

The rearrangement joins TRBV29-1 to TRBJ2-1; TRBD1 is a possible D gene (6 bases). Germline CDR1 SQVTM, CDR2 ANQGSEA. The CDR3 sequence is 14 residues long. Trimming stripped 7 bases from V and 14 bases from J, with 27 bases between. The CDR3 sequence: CSAVVDPQGSFEFF. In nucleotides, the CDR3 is TGCAGCGCTGTGGTCGATCCGCAGGGGAGTTTCGAGTTCTTC.

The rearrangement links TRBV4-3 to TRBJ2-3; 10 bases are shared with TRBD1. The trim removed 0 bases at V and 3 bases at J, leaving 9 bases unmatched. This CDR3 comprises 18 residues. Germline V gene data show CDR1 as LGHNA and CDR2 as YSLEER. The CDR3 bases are TGCGCCAGCAGCCAAGATGGAGCCCCGGGACAGGGGACAGATACGCAGTATTTT. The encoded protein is CASSQDGAPGQGTDTQYF.

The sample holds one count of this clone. CDR3 DNA: TGCGCCAGCAGCTTGGTACCAGGGGCTGAGGGCGGGGAGCTGTTTTTT. Translating it yields CASSLVPGAEGGELFF. This chain connects TRBV5-1 to TRBJ2-2; tentatively, D is TRBD1 (6 bases). Trimming pared 0 bases from V and 7 bases from J, leaving 16 bases between. This CDR3 has 16 amino acids. The germline CDR1 and CDR2 sequences are SGHRS and YFSETQ.

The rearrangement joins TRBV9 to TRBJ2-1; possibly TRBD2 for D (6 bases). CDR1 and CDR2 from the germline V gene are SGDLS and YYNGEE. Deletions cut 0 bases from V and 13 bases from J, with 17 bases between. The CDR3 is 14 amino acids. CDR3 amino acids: CASSVEAGFPRQFF. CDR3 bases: TGTGCCAGCAGCGTAGAGGCGGGGTTCCCTCGCCAGTTCTTC.

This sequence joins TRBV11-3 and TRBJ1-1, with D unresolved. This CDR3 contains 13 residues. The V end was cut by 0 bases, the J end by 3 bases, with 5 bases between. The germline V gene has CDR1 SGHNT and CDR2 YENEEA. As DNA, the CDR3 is TGTGCCAGCAGCTTAGAGGGAGACACTGAAGCTTTCTTT. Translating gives CASSLEGDTEAFF.

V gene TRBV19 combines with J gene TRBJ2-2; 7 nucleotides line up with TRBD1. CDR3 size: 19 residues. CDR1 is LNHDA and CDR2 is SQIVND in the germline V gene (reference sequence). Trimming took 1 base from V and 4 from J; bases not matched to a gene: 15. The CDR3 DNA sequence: TGTGCCAGTAGTATAGTAGCAGGGGGTAGGGGATTTGGCACCGGGGAGCTGTTTTTT. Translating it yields CASSIVAGGRGFGTGELFF.